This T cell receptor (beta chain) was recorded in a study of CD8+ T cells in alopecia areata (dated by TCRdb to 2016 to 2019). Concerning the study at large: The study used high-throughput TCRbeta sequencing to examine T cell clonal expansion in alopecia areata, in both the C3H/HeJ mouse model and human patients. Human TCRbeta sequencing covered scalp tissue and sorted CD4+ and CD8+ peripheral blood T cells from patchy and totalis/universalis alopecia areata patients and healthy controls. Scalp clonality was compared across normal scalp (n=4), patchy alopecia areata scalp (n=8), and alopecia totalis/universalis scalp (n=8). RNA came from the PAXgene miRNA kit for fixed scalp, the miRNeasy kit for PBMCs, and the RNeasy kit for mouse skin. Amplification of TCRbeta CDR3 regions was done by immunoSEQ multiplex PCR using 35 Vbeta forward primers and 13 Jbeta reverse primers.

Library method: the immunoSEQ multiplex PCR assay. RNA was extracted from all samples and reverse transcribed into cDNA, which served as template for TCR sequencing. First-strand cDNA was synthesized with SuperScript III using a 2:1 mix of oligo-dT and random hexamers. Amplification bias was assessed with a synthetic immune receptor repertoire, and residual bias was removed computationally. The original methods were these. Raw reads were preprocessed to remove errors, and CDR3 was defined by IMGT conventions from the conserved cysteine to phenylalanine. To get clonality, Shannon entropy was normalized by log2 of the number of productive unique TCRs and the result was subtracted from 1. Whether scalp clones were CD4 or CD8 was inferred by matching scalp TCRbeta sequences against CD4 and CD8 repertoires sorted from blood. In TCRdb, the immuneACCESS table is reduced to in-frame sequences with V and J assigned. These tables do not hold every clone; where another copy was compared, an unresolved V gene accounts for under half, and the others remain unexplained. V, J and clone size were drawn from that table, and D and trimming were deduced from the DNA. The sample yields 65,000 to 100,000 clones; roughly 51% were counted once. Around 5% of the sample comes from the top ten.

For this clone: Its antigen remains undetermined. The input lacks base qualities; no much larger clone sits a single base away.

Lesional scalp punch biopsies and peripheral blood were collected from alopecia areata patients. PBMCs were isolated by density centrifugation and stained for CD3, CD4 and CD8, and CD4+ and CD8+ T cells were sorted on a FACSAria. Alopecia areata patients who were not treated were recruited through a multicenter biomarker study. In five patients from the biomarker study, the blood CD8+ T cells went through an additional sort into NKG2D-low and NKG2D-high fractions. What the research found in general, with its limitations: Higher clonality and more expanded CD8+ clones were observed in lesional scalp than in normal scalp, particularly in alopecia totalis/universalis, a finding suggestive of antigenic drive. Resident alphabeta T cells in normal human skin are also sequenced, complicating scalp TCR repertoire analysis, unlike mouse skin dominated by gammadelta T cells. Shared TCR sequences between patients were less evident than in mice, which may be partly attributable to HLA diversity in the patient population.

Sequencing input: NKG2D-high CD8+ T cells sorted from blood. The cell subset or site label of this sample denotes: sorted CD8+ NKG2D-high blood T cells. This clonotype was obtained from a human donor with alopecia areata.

The sequence in DNA is TGTGCCAGCAGTGAGGGTCGAGTTGGTGGCTACACCTTC. It encodes CASSEGRVGGYTF. The rearrangement joined TRBV2 to TRBJ1-2, with the D gene too uncertain to name. There are 13 amino acids in the CDR3, from cysteine to phenylalanine inclusive. The kept DNA is CDR3 alone, 39 bases in frame from the first base. V is cut by 3 bases and J by 7 bases, and the space between the germline ends is 12 bases. CDR1 and CDR2, per the germline V gene, are SNHLY and FYNNEI. This CDR3, with the reference TRBV2 and TRBJ1-2 proteins standing in past its ends, gives the full variable domain EPEVTQTPSHQVTQMGQEVILRCVPISNHLYFYWYRQILGQKVEFLVSFYNNEISEKSEIFDDQFSVERPDGSNFTLKIRSTKLEDSAMYFCASSEGRVGGYTFGSGTRLTVV.